The clone carrying this TCR beta chain has a handful of counts. TCRdb redid the calling of the RT-PCR reads with MiXCR, one entry per CDR3 protein. The sample comprises around 650,000 distinct CDR3 sequences, approximately 15% of which are singletons, and around a tenth rests with the top ten. This sample stems from a study of response to subunit inactivated influenza vaccine. The CDR3 is made up of 16 amino acids. The germline V and J ends were trimmed by 6 bases and 2 bases, with 20 bases remaining between them. The germline V gene encodes CDR1 SGHAT and CDR2 FQNNGV. Sequencing used PBMCs from blood, obtained 11 to 12 days after vaccination. The sequence came from a man aged 50 to 59 who received an inactivated influenza vaccine. The genes are TRBV11-2 and TRBJ2-7; D call uncertain. CDR3 region: CASSLVKRSSTYEQYF. The CDR3 DNA follows: TGTGCCAGCAGTTTGGTCAAAAGGTCATCGACCTACGAGCAGTACTTC.